The 29 T cell receptor beta chains below come from one sample, sequenced in a study of OX40 agonist ivuxolimab in advanced cancers. Here immunoSEQ multiplex PCR was the method, and the copy in TCRdb shows in-frame clones only, minus some. Of 40,000 or so clones listed, around nine tenths are singletons. Sequencing used CD4+ or CD8+ T cells sorted from blood, obtained in a trial of the OX40 agonist ivuxolimab. Every receptor here comes from an adult with an advanced solid tumor such as melanoma, head and neck, liver or kidney cancer.

This chain connects TRBV6-6 to TRBJ1-2; D call uncertain. This CDR3 comprises 16 residues. The V and J ends lost 0 bases and 3 bases respectively, with 14 bases between them. From germline, CDR1 is MNHNY and CDR2 SVGAGI (reference sequence). CDR3 nucleotides: TGTGCCAGCAGTTACTCGAATGGGCCCACCGACTATGGCTACACCTTC. It encodes CASSYSNGPTDYGYTF.

The rearrangement links TRBV7-8 to TRBJ2-1; TRBD2 aligns across 9 bases. Per the germline V gene, CDR1 is SGHVS and CDR2 is FQNEAQ. The V and J ends lost 1 base and 10 bases, in that order; junction bases with no gene match: 8. The CDR3 has 15 amino acids. The CDR3 sequence is CASSLVGTSSGEQFF. CDR3 DNA: TGTGCCAGCAGCTTAGTTGGGACTAGCTCTGGGGAGCAGTTCTTC. Full variable domain (missing parts from reference TRBV7-8 and TRBJ2-1): GAGVSQSPRYKVAKRGQDVALRCDPISGHVSLFWYQQALGQGPEFLTYFQNEAQLDKSGLPSDRFFAERPEGSVSTLKIQRTQQEDSAVYLCASSLVGTSSGEQFFGPGTRLTVL.

The CDR3 bases are TGTGCCAGCAGTTACTCGGTGGGGCTAGCCAAAAACATTCAGTACTTC. Its protein product is CASSYSVGLAKNIQYF. This chain links TRBV6-6 with TRBJ2-4; D perhaps matches TRBD1 (5 bases). CDR1 and CDR2 (germline): MNHNY, SVGAGI (reference sequence). The length of the CDR3 is 16 residues. V shed 0 bases and J shed 0 bases, with 9 bases lying between them.

The J gene is TRBJ2-2, the V gene TRBV7-2; D uncertain. The germline CDR1 and CDR2 sequences are SGHTA and FQGNSA. V was cut by 3 bases and J by 1 base, with 12 bases left in between. The CDR3 loop spans 16 amino acids. CDR3: CASSFHGPLNTGELFF. The CDR3 DNA sequence: TGTGCCAGCAGCTTTCACGGACCACTGAACACCGGGGAGCTGTTTTTT.

The V call is TRBV9, the J call TRBJ2-3; 8 bases agree with TRBD2. Losses at the gene ends were 7 bases for V and 2 bases for J; bases not matched to a gene: 9. Germline CDR1 and CDR2: SGDLS and YYNGEE. The CDR3 is 15 residues long. CDR3 region: CASGLTSVPTDTQYF. The CDR3 coding sequence is TGTGCCAGCGGACTGACTAGCGTCCCCACAGATACGCAGTATTTT.

The chain is built from TRBV28 and TRBJ2-5, with 7 bases fitting TRBD1. This CDR3 has 13 amino acids. V lost 8 bases, J lost 3 bases, and 6 bases stayed unmatched. Germline V gives CDR1 MDHEN, CDR2 SYDVKM. The CDR3 loop reads CASGNDREETQYF. The CDR3 nucleotides read TGTGCCAGCGGAAACGACAGGGAAGAGACCCAGTACTTC.

The chain combines TRBV10-3 with TRBJ2-3; the match to TRBD2 covers 10 bases. The CDR3 is 15 residues long. With 4 bases clipped from V and 4 bases from J, the junction kept 5 bases outside the gene matches. Germline V gives CDR1 ENHRY, CDR2 SYGVKD. The DNA for the CDR3 is TGTGCCATCAGTGGGTCTAGCGGGAGCCCAGATACGCAGTATTTT. Translating it yields CAISGSSGSPDTQYF.

This chain links TRBV20-1 with TRBJ2-7; no reliable D call. This CDR3 region has 11 residues. The V end lost 1 base, the J end lost 12 bases, and 13 bases lay between the germline ends. Germline CDR1 DFQATT, CDR2 SNEGSKA (reference sequence). The CDR3 coding sequence is TGCAGTGCTAGAGTTGTCGGACGGGCGTACTTC. Translating gives CSARVVGRAYF.

The V and J genes are TRBV6-1 and TRBJ1-5; 7 bases are a match to TRBD1. Germline V gene sequence: CDR1 MNHNS, CDR2 SASEGT. The length of the CDR3 is 14 residues. Trimming at V came to 6 bases and at J to 7 bases, leaving 9 bases not matched to a gene. CDR3 DNA: TGTGCCAGCAGCAAGACAGGGCAGGGACAGCCCCAGCATTTT. It encodes CASSKTGQGQPQHF.

This chain connects TRBV14 to TRBJ2-1; D is ambiguous. This CDR3 region has 15 residues. Trimming removed 0 bases at V and 10 bases at J, with 16 bases between. Germline V CDR1 and CDR2: SGHDN, FVKESK. CDR3 in amino acids: CASSQDIAPYGEQFF. In DNA, the CDR3 is TGTGCCAGCAGCCAAGACATAGCACCGTACGGGGAGCAGTTCTTC.

This clone was detected only once. The genes are TRBV18 and TRBJ1-1; no firm D call. The CDR3 totals 16 residues. Trimming stripped 2 bases from V and 0 bases from J, with 13 bases between. Germline assignment: CDR1 KGHSH and CDR2 LQKENI. The CDR3 DNA reads as TGTGCCAGCTCACCAGAAGAGTTCATCATGAACACTGAAGCTTTCTTT. Its protein product is CASSPEEFIMNTEAFF.

This rearrangement joins TRBV27 to TRBJ1-1; maybe TRBD1 (5 bases). CDR3 length equals 15 residues. The V end was cut by 6 bases, the J end by 6 bases, with 20 bases between. CDR1 MNHEY and CDR2 SMNVEV come from the germline V gene (reference sequence). CDR3 DNA: TGTGCCAGCAGGATTGAGGGGCGAACAGTCGCTGAAGCTTTCTTT. Translation gives CASRIEGRTVAEAFF.

The chain carries TRBV4-1 and TRBJ2-7; a possible D gene is TRBD2 (5 bases). Germline V gene lookup returns CDR1 MGHRA and CDR2 YSYEKL. The CDR3 length is 14 residues. The V gene lost 1 base and the J gene lost 2 bases, with 9 bases spanning the gap. This CDR3 is CASSQGPGTYEQYF. CDR3 bases: TGCGCCAGCAGCCAAGGCCCGGGGACCTACGAGCAGTACTTC.

The V call is TRBV9, the J call TRBJ2-1; 10 nucleotides align to TRBD2. V was pared by 1 base and J by 8 bases, with 6 bases of the junction left unmatched. CDR3 length: 15 amino acids. Germline V gene sequence: CDR1 SGDLS, CDR2 YYNGEE. CDR3 bases: TGTGCCAGCAGCGTACTAGCGGGAGACCTCGATGAGCAGTTCTTC. Amino acid sequence: CASSVLAGDLDEQFF.

This chain joins TRBV28 and TRBJ2-7; TRBD2 matches at 8 bases. Looked up from germline, CDR1 is MDHEN and CDR2 is SYDVKM. The V and J ends lost 7 bases and 0 bases, in that order; junction bases with no gene match: 11. The CDR3 sequence is 16 residues long. The CDR3 sequence is CASTPPGGQVSYEQYF. CDR3 nucleotides: TGTGCCAGCACCCCGCCGGGGGGGCAAGTCTCCTACGAGCAGTACTTC.

The genes are TRBV12-2 and TRBJ2-3; whether TRBD1, the table's D call, matches the DNA was not checked. TRBV12-2 corresponds to a pseudogene. The CDR3 totals 24 residues. The DNA of the CDR3 is TGTGCAAGTCGCTTAGCGAGGGGCCTTCCGGGACAGGGGGCGTGGGAGCGGGGTACAGATACGCAGTATTTT. Protein product: CASRLARGLPGQGAWERGTDTQYF.

This clone came up once. V and J are TRBV4-1 and TRBJ2-7; no clear D. V was cut by 0 bases and J by 3 bases, with 6 bases left in between. From germline, CDR1 is MGHRA and CDR2 YSYEKL. The CDR3 is 13 amino acids. CDR3 loop: CASSQESHYEQYF. CDR3 coding DNA: TGCGCCAGCAGCCAAGAGAGCCACTACGAGCAGTACTTC.

The gene calls are TRBV28 and TRBJ2-3; 7 bases are a match to TRBD1. Trimming cost V 6 bases and J 1 base; bases outside gene matches: 4. CDR3 length: 14 amino acids. Germline V gene sequence: CDR1 MDHEN, CDR2 SYDVKM. CDR3 residues: CASSQGVRTDTQYF. The CDR3 region has the DNA TGTGCCAGCAGCCAGGGGGTCCGCACAGATACGCAGTATTTT.

The chain uses TRBV7-9 and TRBJ1-1; D unresolved. The germline CDR1 and CDR2 sequences are SEHNR and FQNEAQ (reference sequence). Trimming left V 5 bases short and J 6 bases short, with 10 bases between. The CDR3 totals 12 residues. This CDR3 is CASSPSESEAFF. CDR3 DNA sequence: TGTGCCAGCAGCCCCAGTGAGTCTGAAGCTTTCTTT.

CDR3 loop: CASNRGSGSYNEQFF. CDR3 sequence (DNA): TGTGCCAGTAACCGGGGGAGCGGGTCCTACAATGAGCAGTTCTTC. The chain has TRBV19 and TRBJ2-1; possibly TRBD2 for D (6 bases). The ends were cut back, 7 bases at V and 1 base at J, with 14 bases in the middle. The V gene's germline CDR1 is LNHDA and CDR2 SQIVND (reference sequence). The CDR3 is 15 amino acids.

This clone was seen more than once but under ten times. The rearrangement links TRBV6-4 to TRBJ2-6; D gene ambiguous. CDR1 and CDR2 from the germline V gene are MRHNA and SNTAGT. V lost 0 bases and J lost 0, with 3 bases in between. The CDR3 is 15 residues long. CDR3 residues: CASSDSHSGANVLTF. Here the CDR3 DNA reads TGTGCCAGCAGTGACTCACACTCTGGGGCCAACGTCCTGACTTTC.

The chain couples TRBV6-1 to TRBJ2-7; 8 bases map to TRBD1. Germline lookup yields CDR1 MNHNS and CDR2 SASEGT. There are 13 residues in the CDR3. The V segment lost 10 bases and the J segment 3 bases; nucleotides outside the gene matches: 8. The CDR3 DNA reads TGTGCCACCGGTGGGACAGGATTCTACGAGCAGTACTTC. Its protein is CATGGTGFYEQYF.

The chain combines TRBV2 with TRBJ2-3; the D is unclear. The CDR3 length is 11 residues. From germline, CDR1 is SNHLY and CDR2 FYNNEI. V was pared by 6 bases and J by 6 bases, with 7 bases between. CDR3 DNA: TGTGCCAGCAGGATGGGGGATACGCAGTATTTT. Protein product: CASRMGDTQYF.

J is TRBJ1-5 and V is TRBV15; TRBD1 matches 7 bases. This CDR3 has 12 residues. V lost 4 bases and J lost 9; bases outside the gene matches: 3. The V gene's germline CDR1 is LNHNV and CDR2 YYDKDF (reference sequence). In DNA, the CDR3 is TGTGCCACCAGCACCCCAGGGGGGCCCCAGCATTTT. Its protein is CATSTPGGPQHF.

The rearrangement joins TRBV6-1 to TRBJ2-7; D not certain. The CDR3 runs 16 residues. Trimming cost V 1 base and J 0 bases, with 13 bases left between them. Germline CDR1 MNHNS, CDR2 SASEGT. CDR3 sequence reads: CASSEETAYPSYEQYF. The CDR3, as DNA: TGTGCCAGCAGTGAAGAAACCGCGTACCCCTCCTACGAGCAGTACTTC.

The count of this clone is one. The chain joins TRBV27 to TRBJ2-5; the D gene could be TRBD1 or TRBD2 (5 bases each). The CDR3 is 14 residues long. V was cut by 5 bases and J by 10 bases, with 20 bases left in between. Germline CDR1 is MNHEY and CDR2 is SMNVEV (reference sequence). The CDR3 DNA reads as TGTGCCAGCAGTCCTCGCAGGGCGTTGAGGGACCAGTACTTC. Translated, it gives CASSPRRALRDQYF.

V and J are TRBV19 and TRBJ2-7; TRBD1 aligns across 7 bases. The trim removed 0 bases at V and 2 bases at J, leaving 4 bases unmatched. The V gene's germline CDR1 is LNHDA and CDR2 SQIVND (reference sequence). This CDR3 is built from 15 residues. CDR3 loop: CASSIEGTAAYEQYF. The CDR3 DNA follows: TGTGCCAGTAGTATAGAGGGGACAGCGGCCTACGAGCAGTACTTC.

This clone was found once. The gene calls are TRBV28 and TRBJ1-5, with D unclear. This CDR3 comprises 15 residues. Germline-derived CDR1 and CDR2 are MDHEN and SYDVKM. V gave up 1 base and J gave up 0 bases, with 7 bases separating them. CDR3 in amino acids: CASSLLGNSNQPQHF. The CDR3, as DNA: TGTGCCAGCAGTTTATTGGGGAATAGCAATCAGCCCCAGCATTTT.

This clone was recorded only once. The J gene is TRBJ2-5, the V gene TRBV7-3; D assignment may be TRBD1 or TRBD2 (5 bases each). This CDR3 is 14 amino acids long. Trimming took off 5 bases at V and 5 bases at J, with 15 bases between the two ends. CDR1 SGHTA and CDR2 FQGTGA come from the germline V gene. The CDR3 DNA reads TGTGCCAGCAGCCCGGGCCCGGGACGGGAGACCCAGTACTTC. Translation: CASSPGPGRETQYF.